These 24 T cell receptor beta chains share one sample of origin, sequenced in a study of blood T cell repertoires in COVID-19. Only in-frame clones appear in the TCRdb table, and some are missing; sequencing was by immunoSEQ multiplex PCR. The sample contains 250,000 to 300,000 clones, roughly 80% of which appear only once. The specimen was PBMCs or T cells enriched from blood (not recorded which). The receptors stem from a man aged 40-55 years who had been exposed to COVID-19.

The chain carries TRBV27 and TRBJ2-7; 7 bases are shared with TRBD2. After removal of 0 bases from V and 6 bases from J, the junction contained 5 bases not matched to a gene. Germline CDR1 MNHEY, CDR2 SMNVEV (reference sequence). CDR3 size: 14 residues. The CDR3 here is CASSLSRGTGEQYF. The CDR3 nucleotides read TGTGCCAGCAGTTTATCGCGGGGGACTGGCGAGCAGTACTTC.

This clone has a single count. The chain has TRBV6-5 and TRBJ2-7; TRBD2 matches at 12 bases. V was clipped by 6 bases and J by 1 base; unmatched bases: 4. The length of the CDR3 is 15 residues. The germline V gene encodes CDR1 MNHEY and CDR2 SVGAGI. In DNA form, the CDR3 reads TGTGCCAGCAGCAGGGGGACTAGCGGGTCCTACGAGCAGTACTTC. Its protein is CASSRGTSGSYEQYF.

The gene calls are TRBV2 and TRBJ1-3; D remains ambiguous. The CDR3 extends over 13 amino acids. Trimming shortened V by 6 bases and J by 2 bases, and 8 bases separated the two germline ends. Germline V CDR1 and CDR2: SNHLY, FYNNEI. The CDR3 coding sequence is TGTGCCAGCAGGCTCGGGACTGGAAACACCATATATTTT. Translated: CASRLGTGNTIYF.

The CDR3 coding sequence is TGTGCCAGCAGCTTGGACATGGGGCGTGCTTTCTTT. This gives the protein CASSLDMGRAFF. The J gene is TRBJ1-1, the V gene TRBV5-4; D may be TRBD1 (5 bases). The CDR3 loop spans 12 amino acids. CDR1 and CDR2 (germline): SGHNT, YYREEE (reference sequence). Deletions cut 0 bases from V and 11 bases from J, with 11 bases between. Looking up the rest from reference TRBV5-4 and TRBJ1-1 gives the full variable domain: ETGVTQSPTHLIKTRGQQVTLRCSSQSGHNTVSWYQQALGQGPQFIFQYYREEENGRGNFPPRFSGLQFPNYSSELNVNALELDDSALYLCASSLDMGRAFFGQGTRLTVV.

This clone was recorded only once. The chain couples TRBV9 to TRBJ2-1; 8 bases map to TRBD2. The CDR3 contains 16 residues. The germline CDR1 and CDR2 sequences are SGDLS and YYNGEE. J gave up 4 bases and V 0 bases, and 6 bases lay outside the gene matches. CDR3 in DNA: TGTGCCAGCAGCGTAGTTTCTAGCGGGTATTACAATGAGCAGTTCTTC. Protein: CASSVVSSGYYNEQFF.

The rearrangement links TRBV18 to TRBJ1-1; D uncertain. This CDR3 has 15 amino acids. With 4 bases removed from V and 3 bases from J, the gap between germline ends came to 15 bases. Germline V gene data show CDR1 as KGHSH and CDR2 as LQKENI. CDR3 residues: CASSRRGQTYTEAFF. CDR3 nucleotide sequence: TGTGCCAGCTCACGTCGAGGGCAGACTTACACTGAAGCTTTCTTT.

This clone was observed many times. This rearrangement joins TRBV7-8 to TRBJ2-1; D possibly corresponds to TRBD2 (5 bases). Trimming pared 5 bases from V and 6 bases from J, leaving 17 bases between. This CDR3 is built from 15 residues. In germline, CDR1 is SGHVS, CDR2 FQNEAQ. CDR3 nucleotides: TGTGCCAGCAGCCAATTTGGTGGGAGAGGCAATGAGCAGTTCTTC. This gives the protein CASSQFGGRGNEQFF.

This clone has just one count. CDR3 in DNA: TGTGCCAGCAGCCTAGTTAGCGGGCCTTACAATGAGCAGTTCTTC. Translation gives CASSLVSGPYNEQFF. The chain uses TRBV3-1 (or the pseudogene TRBV3-2) and TRBJ2-1; the match to TRBD2 covers 7 bases. J lost 4 bases, V lost 4 bases, and 7 bases had no gene match. Per germline, CDR1 LGHDT and CDR2 YNNKEL (reference sequence). The CDR3 covers 15 residues.

V and J are TRBV9 and TRBJ2-7, with unresolved D. CDR1 SGDLS and CDR2 YYNGEE come from the germline V gene. V was pared by 7 bases and J by 3 bases, with 17 bases between. This CDR3 comprises 14 residues. CDR3 DNA sequence: TGTGCCAGCTCCGAAGCTTTGGGCGTCTACGAGCAGTACTTC. Residues: CASSEALGVYEQYF.

The rearrangement joins TRBV10-3 to TRBJ2-2; 7 positions match TRBD1. J lost 4 bases, V lost 10 bases, and 15 bases had no gene match. Germline CDR1 reads ENHRY; CDR2 reads SYGVKD. This CDR3 is 16 amino acids long. CDR3 DNA sequence: TGTGCCAACACACGACAGGGAAGGAACTCCACCGGGGAGCTGTTTTTT. Protein sequence: CANTRQGRNSTGELFF.

The chain employs TRBV7-3 and TRBJ1-2; 8 nucleotides line up with TRBD1. The CDR3 loop spans 17 amino acids. Looked up from germline, CDR1 is SGHTA and CDR2 is FQGTGA. The J segment lost 2 bases and the V segment lost 5 bases, leaving 13 bases of the junction unmatched. The CDR3 coding sequence is TGTGCCAGCAGCCCCCGTAACAGGGGGGGACCCAACTATGGCTACACCTTC. This gives the protein CASSPRNRGGPNYGYTF.

The chain couples TRBV9 to TRBJ2-5; 7 positions agree with TRBD1. CDR3 length: 16 residues. Germline trimming cut 0 bases from V and 5 bases from J; bases unmatched to any gene: 10. CDR1 is SGDLS, CDR2 YYNGEE, per germline. CDR3: CASSVAPRTGTETQYF. In nucleotides, the CDR3 is TGTGCCAGCAGCGTAGCGCCTCGGACAGGTACTGAGACCCAGTACTTC.

The chain couples TRBV2 to TRBJ1-5; D perhaps matches TRBD1 (5 bases). The length of the CDR3 is 11 residues. V dropped 8 bases and J dropped 5 bases, with 7 bases sitting between them. From germline, CDR1 is SNHLY and CDR2 FYNNEI. The DNA for the CDR3 is TGTGCCAGCGGGGGGGATCAGCCCCAGCATTTT. Translation gives CASGGDQPQHF.

This chain joins TRBV5-1 and TRBJ2-5, with TRBD1 as a possible D gene (5 bases). Germline V gene lookup returns CDR1 SGHRS and CDR2 YFSETQ. The ends were cut back, 4 bases at V and 3 bases at J, with 10 bases in the middle. CDR3 length equals 13 residues. CDR3 sequence: CASSPQGEETQYF. The CDR3 coding sequence is TGCGCCAGCAGCCCTCAGGGTGAAGAGACCCAGTACTTC.

J is TRBJ1-2 and V is TRBV18; D uncertain. The CDR3 loop spans 14 amino acids. The V gene lost 3 bases and the J gene lost 7 bases, with 15 bases spanning the gap. The germline CDR1 and CDR2 sequences are KGHSH and LQKENI. CDR3 coding DNA: TGTGCCAGCTCACCTCCCCTACTGAGCTCTGGCTACACCTTC. It translates to CASSPPLLSSGYTF.

CDR3 residues: CASRDSFTDTQYF. CDR3 sequence (DNA): TGTGCCAGCCGGGACAGTTTCACAGATACGCAGTATTTT. V gene TRBV11-3 combines with J gene TRBJ2-3; 7 nucleotides line up with TRBD1. V shed 8 bases, J shed 2 bases, and the junction held 4 bases outside the gene matches. Germline lookup yields CDR1 SGHNT and CDR2 YENEEA. This CDR3 spans 13 amino acids.

The chain employs TRBV30 and TRBJ1-3, with D possibly being TRBD1 (5 bases). V lost 2 bases, J lost 3 bases, and 8 bases lay in between. Germline loops: CDR1 GTSNPN, CDR2 SVGIG (reference sequence). There are 13 residues in the CDR3. CDR3 amino acids: CAWSQGVGNTIYF. Written as DNA, the CDR3 is TGTGCCTGGAGTCAAGGGGTTGGAAACACCATATATTTT.

The CDR3 sequence is CASSIIGLAGYYEQYF. CDR3 in DNA: TGTGCCAGTAGTATCATCGGACTAGCGGGATACTACGAGCAGTACTTC. The V and J genes are TRBV19 and TRBJ2-7; TRBD2 matches 12 bases. The length of the CDR3 is 16 residues. Trimming at V came to 3 bases and at J to 3 bases, leaving 6 bases not matched to a gene. CDR1 and CDR2 from the germline V gene are LNHDA and SQIVND (reference sequence).

This rearrangement joins TRBV27 to TRBJ2-3; TRBD2 might be the D (5 bases). The germline CDR1 and CDR2 sequences are MNHEY and SMNVEV (reference sequence). CDR3 length equals 14 residues. The germline V and J ends were trimmed by 1 base and 6 bases, with 11 bases remaining between them. The CDR3 DNA follows: TGTGCCAGCAGTTTATTAGTCAGCGGTGATACGCAGTATTTT. Translation: CASSLLVSGDTQYF.

The rearrangement links TRBV24-1 to TRBJ1-1, with 7 bases identical to TRBD1. The CDR3 totals 15 residues. Germline V gene sequence: CDR1 KGHDR, CDR2 SFDVKD. V lost 8 bases and J lost 2; bases outside the gene matches: 10. The CDR3 region has the DNA TGTGCCACCACAGGGGGAGAGGGCTTCAACACTGAAGCTTTCTTT. It codes for CATTGGEGFNTEAFF.

This clone was observed a few times. CDR3 region: CASSEAVGRGTGELFF. Here the CDR3 DNA reads TGTGCCAGCAGTGAAGCTGTCGGGAGGGGAACCGGGGAGCTGTTTTTT. The V call is TRBV2, the J call TRBJ2-2, with 8 bases lining up with TRBD2. The CDR3 totals 16 residues. Trimming cost V 0 bases and J 5 bases; bases outside gene matches: 5. Germline V gene data show CDR1 as SNHLY and CDR2 as FYNNEI. Filled out from reference TRBV2 and TRBJ2-2, the complete variable domain reads EPEVTQTPSHQVTQMGQEVILRCVPISNHLYFYWYRQILGQKVEFLVSFYNNEISEKSEIFDDQFSVERPDGSNFTLKIRSTKLEDSAMYFCASSEAVGRGTGELFFGEGSRLTVL.

The chain has TRBV10-1 and TRBJ2-7; D is possibly TRBD1 (6 bases). CDR3 length: 12 residues. Per the germline V gene, CDR1 is WNHNN and CDR2 is SYGVQD (reference sequence). The V end lost 2 bases, the J end lost 9 bases, and 11 bases lay between the germline ends. In nucleotides, the CDR3 is TGCGCCAGCAGTGAGACAGGGCAGGGGCAGTACTTC. The encoded protein is CASSETGQGQYF.

This clone was detected once. The gene calls are TRBV29-1 and TRBJ2-7; 8 bases agree with TRBD1. V gave up 0 bases and J gave up 6 bases; unmatched junction bases: 4. This CDR3 comprises 13 residues. In germline, CDR1 is SQVTM, CDR2 ANQGSEA. The CDR3 here is CSVEENTGGEQYF. In DNA form, the CDR3 reads TGCAGCGTTGAAGAGAATACAGGGGGCGAGCAGTACTTC.

The rearrangement links TRBV19 to TRBJ2-1, with 9 bases fitting TRBD2. Germline loops: CDR1 LNHDA, CDR2 SQIVND (reference sequence). The CDR3 sequence is 15 residues long. Trimming cost V 5 bases and J 6 bases; bases outside gene matches: 8. Here the CDR3 DNA reads TGTGCCAGTAGTGCCACTGGCGGGAGGGCCAATGAGCAGTTCTTC. The encoded protein is CASSATGGRANEQFF.